Listed here are 14 T cell receptor beta chains from one sample, sequenced in a study of OX40 agonist ivuxolimab in advanced cancers. This table comes from immunoSEQ multiplex PCR, and its TCRdb copy is limited to in-frame clones, with some not included. This repertoire shows roughly 44,000 clones, about nine tenths found once; its top ten account for about 13%. Sample: CD4+ or CD8+ T cells sorted from blood, taken in a trial of the OX40 agonist ivuxolimab. The receptors were sampled from an adult with an advanced solid tumor such as melanoma, head and neck, liver or kidney cancer.

The chain employs TRBV6-5 and TRBJ1-1, with TRBD1 identical over 7 bases. V lost 0 bases and J lost 7; bases outside the gene matches: 2. CDR1 is MNHEY, CDR2 SVGAGI, per germline. The CDR3 runs 13 residues. Here the CDR3 reads CASSYSAGGEAFF. CDR3 coding DNA: TGTGCCAGCAGTTACTCGGCAGGGGGTGAAGCTTTCTTT.

The rearrangement links TRBV6-1 to TRBJ2-2, with 9 bases fitting TRBD1. CDR1 and CDR2 (germline): MNHNS, SASEGT. J gave up 4 bases and V 7 bases, and 4 bases lay outside the gene matches. This CDR3 comprises 14 residues. The CDR3 DNA is TGTGCCAGCATCTTGACAGGGGGCACCGGGGAGCTGTTTTTT. Protein: CASILTGGTGELFF.

The chain is built from TRBV11-2 and TRBJ1-3, with D perhaps matching TRBD1 (6 bases). CDR3 length equals 15 residues. V shed 4 bases and J shed 2 bases, with 12 bases lying between them. Germline V gene sequence: CDR1 SGHAT, CDR2 FQNNGV. In DNA form, the CDR3 reads TGTGCCAGCAGCTCTACAGGGTCACCTGGAAACACCATATATTTT. The encoded protein is CASSSTGSPGNTIYF.

This clone was seen just once. V is TRBV27 and J is TRBJ2-2; 9 bases fit TRBD1. CDR1 and CDR2 (germline): MNHEY, SMNVEV (reference sequence). The CDR3 covers 15 residues. V was clipped by 8 bases and J by 7 bases; unmatched bases: 11. The CDR3 is CASHGTGRSIGELFF. CDR3 in DNA: TGTGCCAGCCATGGGACAGGGAGGAGTATCGGGGAGCTGTTTTTT.

A single count supports this clone. V and J are TRBV4-2 and TRBJ2-5; perhaps D is TRBD1 or TRBD2 (5 bases each). CDR1 is LGHNA, CDR2 YNFKEQ, per germline. The length of the CDR3 is 14 residues. V lost 3 bases, J lost 2 bases, and 10 bases lay in between. The CDR3 is CASSHRDQQETQYF. CDR3 sequence (DNA): TGTGCCAGCAGCCACCGGGACCAACAAGAGACCCAGTACTTC.

The gene calls are TRBV7-9 and TRBJ1-4; D is perhaps TRBD1 (6 bases). Germline CDR1 is SEHNR and CDR2 is FQNEAQ (reference sequence). The CDR3 is 14 residues long. Deletions cut 5 bases from V and 10 bases from J, with 17 bases between. The CDR3: CASSPGGPFRKLFF. CDR3 in DNA: TGTGCCAGCAGCCCGGGGGGGCCATTCAGAAAACTGTTTTTT.

A note on this clone: Other DNA sequences from this sample encode an identical CDR3 as well. V usage is TRBV27 and J usage is TRBJ1-1; no firm D call. In germline, CDR1 is MNHEY, CDR2 SMNVEV (reference sequence). Deletions cut 8 bases from V and 4 bases from J, with 17 bases between. This CDR3 has 14 amino acids. In DNA, the CDR3 is TGTGCCAGCGAATCCGTAGAGGGCGGCACTGAAGCTTTCTTT. Translating it yields CASESVEGGTEAFF.

In its sample, this clone was seen once. V gene TRBV9 combines with J gene TRBJ2-5, with 14 nucleotides matching TRBD2. The J call may be wrong; the DNA end is better matched by TRBJ2-7. Germline V lookup: CDR1 SGDLS, CDR2 YYNGEE. This CDR3 is built from 16 residues. The CDR3 coding sequence is TGTGCCAGCAGCGTGGGACTAGCGGGGGTTATCTACGAGCAGTACTTC. The encoded protein is CASSVGLAGVIYEQYF.

This rearrangement joins TRBV4-1 to TRBJ2-1; D unresolved. The V and J ends lost 1 base and 5 bases respectively, with 6 bases between them. CDR1 MGHRA and CDR2 YSYEKL come from the germline V gene. CDR3 length equals 13 residues. This CDR3 reads CASSQAPDNEQFF. The DNA for the CDR3 is TGCGCCAGCAGCCAAGCCCCAGACAATGAGCAGTTCTTC.

The CDR3 spells CASSPHRDGYEQYF. CDR3 nucleotides: TGTGCCAGCAGCCCCCACAGGGACGGTTACGAGCAGTACTTC. The chain has TRBV5-6 and TRBJ2-5; D possibly corresponds to TRBD1 (6 bases). The DNA end lines up better with TRBJ2-7; the J call may be wrong. The CDR3 spans 14 residues. CDR1 and CDR2 (germline): SGHDT, YYEEEE.

This clone was seen a handful of times. The rearrangement joins TRBV18 to TRBJ2-7; no firm D call. This CDR3 comprises 12 residues. V lost 2 bases, J lost 0 bases, and 2 bases lay in between. The germline V gene encodes CDR1 KGHSH and CDR2 LQKENI. The CDR3 DNA reads as TGTGCCAGCTCACCAAACTCCTACGAGCAGTACTTC. This translates into CASSPNSYEQYF.

The chain joins TRBV7-9 to TRBJ2-4; D is possibly TRBD1 (6 bases). The CDR3 loop spans 15 amino acids. Trimming took off 8 bases at V and 1 base at J, with 15 bases between the two ends. Germline V gives CDR1 SEHNR, CDR2 FQNEAQ (reference sequence). CDR3 in DNA: TGTGCCAGCTGGGACACCGGCCGGGCCAAAAACATTCAGTACTTC. Translation: CASWDTGRAKNIQYF. Together with reference TRBV7-9 and TRBJ2-4, the CDR3 gives the full variable domain: DTGVSQNPRHKITKRGQNVTFRCDPISEHNRLYWYRQTLGQGPEFLTYFQNEAQLEKSRLLSDRFSAERPKGSFSTLEIQRTEQGDSAMYLCASWDTGRAKNIQYFGAGTRLSVL.

The chain uses TRBV27 and TRBJ2-5; TRBD1 agrees at 8 bases. Per the germline V gene, CDR1 is MNHEY and CDR2 is SMNVEV (reference sequence). The CDR3 extends over 16 amino acids. With 5 bases clipped from V and 5 bases from J, the junction kept 13 bases outside the gene matches. The CDR3 region has the DNA TGTGCCAGCAGTGCGGCAGGGGGCTGGTCGTCGGAGACCCAGTACTTC. Translated: CASSAAGGWSSETQYF.

The chain joins TRBV6-1 to TRBJ2-3; D possibly corresponds to TRBD1 (6 bases). The CDR3 loop spans 18 amino acids. The germline V gene has CDR1 MNHNS and CDR2 SASEGT. V dropped 3 bases and J dropped 8 bases, with 27 bases sitting between them. This CDR3 reads CASSDPLVVGAIQGTQYF. In DNA form, the CDR3 reads TGTGCCAGCAGTGATCCCCTGGTTGTGGGAGCTATACAGGGTACGCAGTATTTT.